This T cell receptor (beta chain) was recorded in a study of cytomegalovirus exposure and HLA in healthy donors (dated by TCRdb to 2015 to 2018). For the study in its entirety: A later analysis indicated that the 130 or so validation repertoires were generated on the platform also employed for the approximately 700 repertoires of the first cohort. The study aimed to test whether signatures of past pathogen exposure could be identified by cataloging public T cell receptors. To predict cytomegalovirus infection status, the study combined high-throughput TCR immunosequencing, statistical association of individual TCRs with disease status, and machine learning. A separate validation cohort of roughly 130 different subjects was used in addition to the 666-subject first cohort.

About this clone itself: Which antigen it targets is not known. Base-call qualities are not available, and no considerably larger clone is one nucleotide away. Other DNA sequences in the sample encode the same CDR3.

Separate from the roughly 650-subject first cohort, the validation cohort of roughly 110 subjects was the group to which the donors belonged. The full study reports these points: Most TCR sequences were seen in very few donors, while some public TCRs were found in many individuals. In vitro tests confirmed that a few of the cytomegalovirus-associated TCR beta chains recognize cytomegalovirus antigens. All 120 or so repertoires were used to score co-occurrence in the validation cohort in a later analysis, because that analysis had no HLA typing for the cohort. According to the authors, the approach could potentially be generalized to other disease states and immunological phenotypes. The classifier was reported to diagnose cytomegalovirus status with high specificity and sensitivity in both the original and validation cohorts. In a later analysis, TCRs clustered in the first cohort were found to also tend to co-occur in the 100 to 150 validation repertoires, with approximately 95% of cluster scores above 0. A total of roughly 160 TCR beta chains were listed by the study as associated with cytomegalovirus.

Looking up the germline V gene yields CDR1 SQVTM and CDR2 ANQGSEA. The CDR3 has 13 amino acids, counting the end cysteine and phenylalanine. The only DNA kept is the CDR3, 39 bases in frame from the first base. The germline ends are 9 bases apart after V is trimmed by 4 bases and J by 0 bases. The library relied on the immunoSEQ multiplex PCR assay. For the original study's pipeline: To diagnose cytomegalovirus status from the catalog of TCR beta chain sequences, a statistical classification framework was built. Here the immuneACCESS table is served through TCRdb, limited to in-frame sequences with V and J called. Missing clones are a known gap in these copies; in checked studies unresolved V genes cover under half, and the rest lacks a known reason. D and trimming come from the DNA, and the V and J calls and clone size come from that table. The sample profile shows under 400,000 clones; roughly 89% of them were found once. 0.65% to 0.95% of the sample is in the top ten clones.

Sequenced input: PBMCs. The receptor's source is a woman between 18 and 29 years old in good health and CMV-seronegative. This chain joins TRBV29-1 to TRBJ1-2; 5 matching bases give a weak D call of TRBD1. The DNA reads as follows: TGCAGCGTTGTCGGGGGGTCTAACTATGGCTACACCTTC. Its amino acids are CSVVGGSNYGYTF.